The rows below give T cell receptor beta chains drawn from one sample of a study of blood T cell repertoires in COVID-19. Generated by immunoSEQ multiplex PCR, the TCRdb table keeps only in-frame clones and is missing some. There are about 270,000 clones in the sample; about 91% occur only once, and around 2.8% lies in the top ten. The sequencing sample was made of PBMCs or T cells enriched from blood (not recorded which). The receptors stem from a middle-aged man who had been exposed to COVID-19. CDR3s include the opening cysteine and the closing phenylalanine or tryptophan. D genes are given only for firm matches. Not every row has a clone size; where given, it reads once, few, many or a size class.

TRBV24-1	NA	NA	TRBJ2-1	CATSDLFGNSYNEQFF	TGTGCCACCAGTGATTTGTTCGGGAACTCCTACAATGAGCAGTTCTTC
TRBV6-2/TRBV6-3	NA	TRBD2	TRBJ2-7	CASSQYHPGLSSYEQYF	TGTGCCAGCAGTCAATACCATCCGGGACTATCCTCCTACGAGCAGTACTTC
TRBV2	NA	NA	TRBJ1-2	CASSDRQVYGYTF	TGTGCCAGCAGTGACCGTCAGGTTTATGGCTACACCTTC
TRBV19	NA	NA	TRBJ2-7	CASSAGYEQYF	TGTGCCAGTAGTGCCGGGTACGAGCAGTACTTC
TRBV7-2	NA	NA	TRBJ2-2	CASSPRGLLNTGELFF	TGTGCCAGCAGCCCAAGGGGTTTATTGAACACCGGGGAGCTGTTTTTT
TRBV3-1/TRBV3-2	NA	NA	TRBJ1-1	CASRPDRNTEAFF	TGTGCCAGCAGACCCGACAGGAACACTGAAGCTTTCTTT
TRBV4-1	NA	NA	TRBJ1-2	CASSRTQTVNYGYTF	TGCGCCAGCAGCCGAACACAGACCGTTAACTATGGCTACACCTTC
TRBV7-2	NA	TRBD1	TRBJ1-5	CASSPGTGSNQPQHF	TGTGCCAGCAGTCCCGGGACAGGAAGCAATCAGCCCCAGCATTTT
TRBV4-3	NA	NA	TRBJ1-1	CASSQDIQPNTEAFF	TGCGCCAGCAGCCAAGATATACAGCCGAACACTGAAGCTTTCTTT
TRBV3-1/TRBV3-2	NA	NA	TRBJ1-5	CASSPGTLNQPQHF	TGTGCCAGCAGCCCCGGGACATTGAATCAGCCCCAGCATTTT
TRBV2	once	TRBD1	TRBJ2-1	CASRDYRGPYNEQFF	TGTGCCAGCAGAGATTACAGGGGGCCCTACAATGAGCAGTTCTTC
TRBV29-1	NA	NA	TRBJ2-3	CSVDQGGTQYF	TGCAGCGTGGATCAGGGGGGTACGCAGTATTTT
TRBV28	NA	NA	TRBJ1-6	CASRPQGSSYNSPLHF	TGTGCCAGCAGGCCACAGGGTAGCTCCTATAATTCACCCCTCCACTTT
TRBV10-1	NA	TRBD2	TRBJ2-5	CASSESGEGETQYF	TGCGCCAGCAGTGAGTCAGGGGAGGGAGAGACCCAGTACTTC
TRBV11-2	NA	NA	TRBJ2-7	CASSLLIGTTSYEQYF	TGTGCCAGCAGCTTATTGATCGGGACAACATCCTACGAGCAGTACTTC
TRBV4-2	NA	TRBD1	TRBJ1-6	CASSQVAGGDSPLHF	TGTGCCAGCAGCCAAGTGGCAGGGGGCGATTCACCCCTCCACTTT